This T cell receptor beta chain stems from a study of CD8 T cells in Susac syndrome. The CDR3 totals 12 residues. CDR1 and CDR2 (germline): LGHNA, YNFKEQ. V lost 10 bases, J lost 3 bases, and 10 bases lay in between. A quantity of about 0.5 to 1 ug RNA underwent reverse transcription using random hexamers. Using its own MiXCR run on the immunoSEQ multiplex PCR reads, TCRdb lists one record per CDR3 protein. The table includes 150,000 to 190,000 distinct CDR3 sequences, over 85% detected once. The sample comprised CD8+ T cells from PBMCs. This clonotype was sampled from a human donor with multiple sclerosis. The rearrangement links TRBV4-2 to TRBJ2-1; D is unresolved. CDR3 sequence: CATQDRYNEQFF. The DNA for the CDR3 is TGTGCCACCCAGGACCGCTACAATGAGCAGTTCTTC.